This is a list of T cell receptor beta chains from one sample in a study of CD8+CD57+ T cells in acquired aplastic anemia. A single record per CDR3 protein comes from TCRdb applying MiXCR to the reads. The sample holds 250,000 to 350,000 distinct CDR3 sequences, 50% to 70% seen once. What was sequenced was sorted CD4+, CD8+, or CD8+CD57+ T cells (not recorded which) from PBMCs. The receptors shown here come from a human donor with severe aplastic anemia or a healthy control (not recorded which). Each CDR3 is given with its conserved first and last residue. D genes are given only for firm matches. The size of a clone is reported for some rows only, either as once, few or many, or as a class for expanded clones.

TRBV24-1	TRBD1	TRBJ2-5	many	TGTGCCACCAGTAACTCCAGACAGGGGCAAGAGACCCAGTACTTC	CATSNSRQGQETQYF
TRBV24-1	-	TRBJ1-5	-	TGTGCCACCTCTCACATGGCAGACCAGCCCCAGCATTTT	CATSHMADQPQHF
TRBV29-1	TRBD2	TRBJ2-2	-	TGCAGCGCTGTAGCGGGGAACACCGGGGAGCTGTTTTTT	CSAVAGNTGELFF
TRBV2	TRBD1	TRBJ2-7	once	TGTGCCAGCAGCACGGGACAGGATTACGAACGCTCCTACGAGCAGTACTTC	CASSTGQDYERSYEQYF
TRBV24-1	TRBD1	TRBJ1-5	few	TGTGCCACCAGTGATACCGGGACAGGGGGTGGTCAGCCCCAGCATTTT	CATSDTGTGGGQPQHF
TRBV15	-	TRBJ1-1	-	TGTGCCACCAGCGGGATGAACACTGAAGCTTTCTTT	CATSGMNTEAFF
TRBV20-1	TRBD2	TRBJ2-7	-	TGCAGTGCTGAGGGAACTAGCGGGAGTGCGTACGAGCAGTACTTC	CSAEGTSGSAYEQYF
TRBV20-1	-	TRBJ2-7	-	TGCAGTGCTGGGGTTTCGGGCTCTACCTCCTACGAGCAGTACTTC	CSAGVSGSTSYEQYF
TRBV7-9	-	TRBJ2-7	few	TGTGCCAGCAGCAATAGGGGGAGTTCCTACGAGCAGTACTTC	CASSNRGSSYEQYF
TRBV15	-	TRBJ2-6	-	TGTGCCACCAGCAGCGGGGATACTGGGGCCAACGTCCTGACTTTC	CATSSGDTGANVLTF
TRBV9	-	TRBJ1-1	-	TGTGCCAGCAGCGAGGGGGGCAGGCTAAACACTGAAGCTTTCTTT	CASSEGGRLNTEAFF
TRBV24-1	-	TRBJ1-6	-	TGTGCCACCAGTGAGGGGAATGGCAATTCACCCCTCCACTTT	CATSEGNGNSPLHF
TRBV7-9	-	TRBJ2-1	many	TGTGCCAGCAGTCCGACTCCAGGGAATGAGCAGTTCTTC	CASSPTPGNEQFF
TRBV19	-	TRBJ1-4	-	TGTGCCAGTAGTATTTGGGCCGAAAAACTGTTTTTT	CASSIWAEKLFF
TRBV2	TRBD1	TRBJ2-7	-	TGTGCCAGCAGTGAATATCCAGGGGGCCGCGAGCAGTACTTC	CASSEYPGGREQYF
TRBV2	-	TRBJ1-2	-	TGTGCCAGCAGTCGGACAGAAGGAGACTATGGCTACACCTTC	CASSRTEGDYGYTF
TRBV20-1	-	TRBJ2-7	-	TGCAGTGCTCGTCCGGGGGCGGATGAGCAGTACTTC	CSARPGADEQYF
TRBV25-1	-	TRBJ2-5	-	TGTGCCAGCAGTGAGTTCCTTATGGGGGGCCTGACCAAAGAGACCCAGTACTTC	CASSEFLMGGLTKETQYF
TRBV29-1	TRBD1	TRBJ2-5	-	TGCAGCGTTGAACGGGACAGGGGGCGAGAGACCCAGTACTTC	CSVERDRGRETQYF
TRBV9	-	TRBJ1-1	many	TGTGCCAGCAGAAAAAGTTGGGCGGGAAACACTGAAGCTTTCTTT	CASRKSWAGNTEAFF
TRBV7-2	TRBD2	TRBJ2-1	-	TGTGCCAGCAGCTTAGTAGGACTAGCGACGTACAATGAGCAGTTCTTC	CASSLVGLATYNEQFF
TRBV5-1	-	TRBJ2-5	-	TGCGCCAGCAGCTTGGGACTAGGCTCTCAAGAGACCCAGTACTTC	CASSLGLGSQETQYF
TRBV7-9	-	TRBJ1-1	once	TGTGCCAGCAGAACGGAGGGGACTGAAGCTTTCTTT	CASRTEGTEAFF
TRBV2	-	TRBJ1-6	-	TGTGCCAGCAGTGAAGGGACAAGGGAGAATTCACCCCTCCACTTT	CASSEGTRENSPLHF
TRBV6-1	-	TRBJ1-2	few	TGTGCCAGCAGTGAATCGGGCCGAAGCTATGGCTACACCTTC	CASSESGRSYGYTF
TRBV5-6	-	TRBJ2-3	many	TGTGCCAGCAGCTCCAGGACCCGCACAGATACGCAGTATTTT	CASSSRTRTDTQYF
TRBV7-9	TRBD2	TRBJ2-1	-	TGTGCCAGCAGCTTCGGACTAGCGGGGGCTTCGGGCAATGAGCAGTTCTTC	CASSFGLAGASGNEQFF
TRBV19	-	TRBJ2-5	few	TGTGCCAGTAGTCGGGTCAGGGAGACCCAGTACTTC	CASSRVRETQYF
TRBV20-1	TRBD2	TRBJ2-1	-	TGCAGTGCTAGACGGACTAGCGGTTACAATGAGCAGTTCTTC	CSARRTSGYNEQFF
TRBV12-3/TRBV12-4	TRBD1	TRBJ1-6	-	TGTGCCAGCAGTTCGCGGGAGACAGGGGCTCAATCACCCCTCCACTTT	CASSSRETGAQSPLHF
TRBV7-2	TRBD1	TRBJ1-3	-	TGTGCCAGCAGCTTTCGATCGGACAGGGCGACTGGAAACACCATATATTTT	CASSFRSDRATGNTIYF
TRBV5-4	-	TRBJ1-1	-	TGTGCCAGCAGCTCGGGGGAAGGCACTGAAGCTTTCTTT	CASSSGEGTEAFF
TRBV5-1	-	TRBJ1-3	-	TGCGCCAGCAGCTTAATGGCATCGGCTGGAAACACCATATATTTT	CASSLMASAGNTIYF
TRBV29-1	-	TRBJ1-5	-	TGCAGCGTTGCGGGGGGCGATCGCAATCAGCCCCAGCATTTT	CSVAGGDRNQPQHF
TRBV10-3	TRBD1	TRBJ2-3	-	TGTGCCATCAGTCTGGGACAGGCTGCCACAGATACGCAGTATTTT	CAISLGQAATDTQYF
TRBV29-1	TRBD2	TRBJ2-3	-	TGCAGTGCTAGAGCTCTAGCGGGGGGATACAATGAGCAGTATTTT	CSARALAGGYNEQYF
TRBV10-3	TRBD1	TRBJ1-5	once	TGTGCCATCAGTGACGGGACAGGCAATCAGCCCCAGCATTTT	CAISDGTGNQPQHF
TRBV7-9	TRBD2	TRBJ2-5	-	TGTGCCAGCAGTCTTAGCGGGAGGAATAACTTC	CASSLSGRNNF
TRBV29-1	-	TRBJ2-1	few	TGCAGCGACCAGGACAGTTCCTACAATGAGCAGTTCTTC	CSDQDSSYNEQFF
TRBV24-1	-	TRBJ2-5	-	TGTGTCACCAGTGGAGGGCAGTCCCAAGAGACCCAGTACTTC	CVTSGGQSQETQYF
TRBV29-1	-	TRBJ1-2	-	TGCAGCGCCGGCGGCGGGGTGCGCTATGGCTACACCTTC	CSAGGGVRYGYTF
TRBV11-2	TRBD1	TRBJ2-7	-	TGTGCCAGCAGCTACAGCCCAACAGGGGCCCACGAGCGGTACTTC	CASSYSPTGAHERYF
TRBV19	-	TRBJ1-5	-	TGTGCCAGTAGTGTCAGACAAGGGCCCCAGCATTTT	CASSVRQGPQHF
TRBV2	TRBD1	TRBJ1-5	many	TGTGCCAGCAGTGAACTTTTGGGACAGGTAACTCAGCCCCAGCATTTT	CASSELLGQVTQPQHF
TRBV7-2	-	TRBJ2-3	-	TGTGCCAGCAGCTTAGATGGGGAGGATACGCAGTATTTT	CASSLDGEDTQYF
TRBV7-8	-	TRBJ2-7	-	TGTGCCAGCAGCTTATTGACAGGGAGGGAGCAGTACTTC	CASSLLTGREQYF
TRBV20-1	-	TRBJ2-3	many	TGCAGTCCCCGAGGAGGGGACACAGATACGCAGTATTTT	CSPRGGDTDTQYF
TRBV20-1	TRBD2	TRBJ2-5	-	TGCAGTGCCGGACTAGGAGGGGAGACCCAGTACTTC	CSAGLGGETQYF
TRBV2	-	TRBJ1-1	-	TGTGCCAGCAGCGGGCTGACTGAAGCTTTCTTT	CASSGLTEAFF
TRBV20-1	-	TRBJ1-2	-	TGCAGTGCGAAAGAACAGGGAGCTAACTATGGCTACACCTTC	CSAKEQGANYGYTF
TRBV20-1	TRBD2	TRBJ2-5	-	TGCAGTGCCAGCAGCTTAGGTCGTCGACTAGCGGGGGAAGGAGAGACCCAGTACTTC	CSASSLGRRLAGEGETQYF
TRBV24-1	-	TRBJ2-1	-	TGTGCCACCAGTGTCCCCAATCGAGGGGGTCTACTCTTC	CATSVPNRGGLLF
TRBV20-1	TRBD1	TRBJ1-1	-	TGCAGTGCTAGAGATTTAGGTACAGGGGCCATGAACACTGAAGCTTTCTTT	CSARDLGTGAMNTEAFF